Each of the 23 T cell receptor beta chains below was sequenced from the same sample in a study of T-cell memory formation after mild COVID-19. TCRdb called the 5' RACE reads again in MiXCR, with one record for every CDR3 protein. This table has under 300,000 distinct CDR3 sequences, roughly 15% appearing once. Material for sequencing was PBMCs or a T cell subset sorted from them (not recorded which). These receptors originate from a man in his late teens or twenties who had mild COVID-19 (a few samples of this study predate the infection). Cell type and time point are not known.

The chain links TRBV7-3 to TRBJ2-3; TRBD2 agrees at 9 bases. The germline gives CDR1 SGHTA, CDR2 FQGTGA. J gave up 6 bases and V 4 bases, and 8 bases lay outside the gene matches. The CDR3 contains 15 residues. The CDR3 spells CASSSNSGGSDTQYF. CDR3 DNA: TGTGCCAGCAGCTCGAATAGCGGGGGCTCCGATACGCAGTATTTT.

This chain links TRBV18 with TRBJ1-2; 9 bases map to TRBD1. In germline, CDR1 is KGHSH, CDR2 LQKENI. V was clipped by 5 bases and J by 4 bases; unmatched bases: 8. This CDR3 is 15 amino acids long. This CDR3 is CASSGTGTGTYGYTF. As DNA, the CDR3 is TGTGCCAGCTCAGGAACCGGGACAGGGACCTATGGCTACACCTTC.

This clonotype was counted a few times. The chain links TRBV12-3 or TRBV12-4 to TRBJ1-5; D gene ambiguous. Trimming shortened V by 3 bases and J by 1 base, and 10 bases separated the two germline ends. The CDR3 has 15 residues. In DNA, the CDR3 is TGTGCCAGCAGTTTTCGTGCGGGGAGCAATCAGCCCCAGCATTTT. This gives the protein CASSFRAGSNQPQHF.

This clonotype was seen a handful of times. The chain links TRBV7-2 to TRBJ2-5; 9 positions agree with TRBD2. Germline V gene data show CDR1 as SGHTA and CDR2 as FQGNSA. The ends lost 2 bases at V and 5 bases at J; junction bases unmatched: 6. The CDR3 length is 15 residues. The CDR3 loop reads CASSLLGTSTETQYF. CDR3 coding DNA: TGTGCCAGCAGCTTACTGGGGACTAGCACGGAGACCCAGTACTTC.

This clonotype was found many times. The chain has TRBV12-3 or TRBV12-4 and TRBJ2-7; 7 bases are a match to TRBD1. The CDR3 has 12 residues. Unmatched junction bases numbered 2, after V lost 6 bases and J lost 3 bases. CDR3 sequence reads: CASSRDSYEQYF. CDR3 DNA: TGTGCCAGCAGCAGGGACAGCTACGAGCAGTACTTC.

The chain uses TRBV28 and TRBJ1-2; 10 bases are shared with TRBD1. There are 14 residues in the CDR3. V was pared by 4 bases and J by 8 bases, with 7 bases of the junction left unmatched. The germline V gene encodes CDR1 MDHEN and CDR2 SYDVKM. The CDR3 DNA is TGTGCCAGCAGTTCCGGGACAGGGGTTGGCGGCTACACCTTC. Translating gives CASSSGTGVGGYTF.

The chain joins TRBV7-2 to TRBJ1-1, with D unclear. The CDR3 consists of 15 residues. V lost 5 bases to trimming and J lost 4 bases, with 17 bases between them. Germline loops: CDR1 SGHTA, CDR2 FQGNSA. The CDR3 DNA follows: TGTGCCAGCAGCATTCCCCGGTGGGAAGTCACTGAAGCTTTCTTT. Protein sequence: CASSIPRWEVTEAFF. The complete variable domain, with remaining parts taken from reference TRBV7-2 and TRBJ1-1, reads GAGVSQSPSNKVTEKGKDVELRCDPISGHTALYWYRQSLGQGLEFLIYFQGNSAPDKSGLPSDRFSAERTGGSVSTLTIQRTQQEDSAVYLCASSIPRWEVTEAFFGQGTRLTVV.

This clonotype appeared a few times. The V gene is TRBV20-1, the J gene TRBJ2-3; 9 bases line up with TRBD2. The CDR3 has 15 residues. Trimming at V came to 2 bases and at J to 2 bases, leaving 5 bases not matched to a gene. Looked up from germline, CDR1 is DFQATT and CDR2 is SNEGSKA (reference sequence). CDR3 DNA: TGCAGTGCTAGAAGTAGCGGGAGACACACAGATACGCAGTATTTT. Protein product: CSARSSGRHTDTQYF.

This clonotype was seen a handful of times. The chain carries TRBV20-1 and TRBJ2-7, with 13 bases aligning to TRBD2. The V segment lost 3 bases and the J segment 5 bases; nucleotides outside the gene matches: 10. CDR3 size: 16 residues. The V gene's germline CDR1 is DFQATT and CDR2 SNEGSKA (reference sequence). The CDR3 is CSASPTSGGAGNEQYF. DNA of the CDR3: TGCAGTGCTAGTCCCACTAGCGGGGGGGCCGGTAACGAGCAGTACTTC.

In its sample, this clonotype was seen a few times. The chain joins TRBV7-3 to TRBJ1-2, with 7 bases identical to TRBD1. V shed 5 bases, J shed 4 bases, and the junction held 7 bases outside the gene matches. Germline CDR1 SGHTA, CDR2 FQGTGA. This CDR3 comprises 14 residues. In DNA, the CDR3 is TGTGCCAGCAGCCAAGACAGGGATCGCTATGGCTACACCTTC. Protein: CASSQDRDRYGYTF. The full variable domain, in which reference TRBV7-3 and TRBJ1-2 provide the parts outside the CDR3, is GAGVSQTPSNKVTEKGKYVELRCDPISGHTALYWYRQSLGQGPEFLIYFQGTGAADDSGLPNDRFFAVRPEGSVSTLKIQRTERGDSAVYLCASSQDRDRYGYTFGSGTRLTVV.

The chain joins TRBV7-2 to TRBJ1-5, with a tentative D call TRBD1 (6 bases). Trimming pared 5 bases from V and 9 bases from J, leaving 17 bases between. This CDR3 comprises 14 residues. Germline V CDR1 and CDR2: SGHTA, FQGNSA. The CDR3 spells CASSPQTGGGPQHF. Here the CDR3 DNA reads TGTGCCAGCAGCCCCCAGACAGGTGGGGGGCCCCAGCATTTT.

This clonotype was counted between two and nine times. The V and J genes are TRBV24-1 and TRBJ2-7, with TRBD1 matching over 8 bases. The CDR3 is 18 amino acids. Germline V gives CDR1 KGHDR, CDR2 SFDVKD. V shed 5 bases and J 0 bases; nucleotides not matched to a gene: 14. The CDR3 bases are TGTGCCACCAGTGGGTCCCTCCCGGGACAGGATTCCTCCTACGAGCAGTACTTC. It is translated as CATSGSLPGQDSSYEQYF.

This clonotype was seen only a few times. In nucleotides, the CDR3 is TGTGCCAGCAGCTCGGGGAATTCTCAGCCCCAGCATTTT. Amino acids: CASSSGNSQPQHF. The chain recombines TRBV7-2 with TRBJ1-5; no reliable D call. The CDR3 loop spans 13 amino acids. Trimming removed 4 bases at V and 6 bases at J, with 10 bases between. CDR1 is SGHTA and CDR2 is FQGNSA in the germline V gene.

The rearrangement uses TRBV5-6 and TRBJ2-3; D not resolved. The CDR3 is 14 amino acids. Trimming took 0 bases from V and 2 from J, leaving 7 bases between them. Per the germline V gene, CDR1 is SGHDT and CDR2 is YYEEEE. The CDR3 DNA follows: TGTGCCAGCAGCTTGGATGTCTTCACAGATACGCAGTATTTT. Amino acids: CASSLDVFTDTQYF.

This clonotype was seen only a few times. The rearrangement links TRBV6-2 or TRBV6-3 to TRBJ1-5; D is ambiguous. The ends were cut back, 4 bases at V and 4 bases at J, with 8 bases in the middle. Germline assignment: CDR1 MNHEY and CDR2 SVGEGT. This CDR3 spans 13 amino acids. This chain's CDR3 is CASSSVPNQPQHF. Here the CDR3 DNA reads TGTGCCAGCAGTTCGGTCCCGAATCAGCCCCAGCATTTT.

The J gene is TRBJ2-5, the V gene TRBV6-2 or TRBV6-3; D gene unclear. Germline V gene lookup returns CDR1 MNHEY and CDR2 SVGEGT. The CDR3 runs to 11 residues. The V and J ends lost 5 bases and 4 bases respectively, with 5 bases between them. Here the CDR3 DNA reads TGTGCCAGCAGTCAAACAGAGACCCAGTACTTC. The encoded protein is CASSQTETQYF.

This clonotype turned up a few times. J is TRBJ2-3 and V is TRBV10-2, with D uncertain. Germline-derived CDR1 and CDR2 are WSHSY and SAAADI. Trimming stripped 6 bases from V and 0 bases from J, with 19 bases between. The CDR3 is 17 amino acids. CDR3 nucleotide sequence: TGCGCCAGCAGACCTCCCCTAGGGTTATCTAGCACAGATACGCAGTATTTT. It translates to CASRPPLGLSSTDTQYF.

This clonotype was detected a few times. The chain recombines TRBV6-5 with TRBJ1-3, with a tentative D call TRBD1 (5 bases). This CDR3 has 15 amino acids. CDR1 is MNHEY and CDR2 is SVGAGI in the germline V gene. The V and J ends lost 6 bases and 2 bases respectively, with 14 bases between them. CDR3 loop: CASSPRGGTGNTIYF. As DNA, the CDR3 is TGTGCCAGCAGCCCTAGGGGAGGTACTGGAAACACCATATATTTT.

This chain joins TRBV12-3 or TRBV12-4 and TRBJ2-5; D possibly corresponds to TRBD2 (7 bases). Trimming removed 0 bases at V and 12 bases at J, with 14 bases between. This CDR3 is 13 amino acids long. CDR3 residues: CASSLARGQGEYF. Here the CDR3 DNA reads TGTGCCAGCAGTTTAGCGCGGGGGCAGGGAGAGTACTTC.

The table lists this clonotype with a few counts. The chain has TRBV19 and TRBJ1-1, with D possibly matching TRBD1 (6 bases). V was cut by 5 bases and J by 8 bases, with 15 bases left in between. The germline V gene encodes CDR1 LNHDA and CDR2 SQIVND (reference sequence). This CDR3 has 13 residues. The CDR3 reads CASSPFPGAEAFF. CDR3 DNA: TGTGCCAGTAGTCCCTTCCCGGGGGCGGAAGCTTTCTTT.

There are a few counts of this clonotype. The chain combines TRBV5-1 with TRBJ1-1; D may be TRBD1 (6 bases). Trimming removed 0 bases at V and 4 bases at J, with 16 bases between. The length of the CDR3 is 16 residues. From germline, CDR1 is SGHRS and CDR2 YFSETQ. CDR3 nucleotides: TGCGCCAGCAGCTTGGTGGCCCAGGGGATGGGCACTGAAGCTTTCTTT. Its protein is CASSLVAQGMGTEAFF.

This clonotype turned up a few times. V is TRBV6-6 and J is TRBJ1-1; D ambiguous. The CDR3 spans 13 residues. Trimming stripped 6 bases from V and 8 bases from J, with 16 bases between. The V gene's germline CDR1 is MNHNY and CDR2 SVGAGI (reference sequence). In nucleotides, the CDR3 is TGTGCCAGCAGCCCCCGTTTGTCTAGCGAAGCTTTCTTT. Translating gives CASSPRLSSEAFF.

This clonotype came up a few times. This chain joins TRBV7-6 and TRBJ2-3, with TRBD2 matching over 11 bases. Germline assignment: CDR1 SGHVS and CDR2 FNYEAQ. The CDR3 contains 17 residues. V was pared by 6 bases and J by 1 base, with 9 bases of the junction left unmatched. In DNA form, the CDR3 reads TGTGCCAGCAGGCTAACCGGGACTAGCGGTCGCACAGATACGCAGTATTTT. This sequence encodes CASRLTGTSGRTDTQYF.